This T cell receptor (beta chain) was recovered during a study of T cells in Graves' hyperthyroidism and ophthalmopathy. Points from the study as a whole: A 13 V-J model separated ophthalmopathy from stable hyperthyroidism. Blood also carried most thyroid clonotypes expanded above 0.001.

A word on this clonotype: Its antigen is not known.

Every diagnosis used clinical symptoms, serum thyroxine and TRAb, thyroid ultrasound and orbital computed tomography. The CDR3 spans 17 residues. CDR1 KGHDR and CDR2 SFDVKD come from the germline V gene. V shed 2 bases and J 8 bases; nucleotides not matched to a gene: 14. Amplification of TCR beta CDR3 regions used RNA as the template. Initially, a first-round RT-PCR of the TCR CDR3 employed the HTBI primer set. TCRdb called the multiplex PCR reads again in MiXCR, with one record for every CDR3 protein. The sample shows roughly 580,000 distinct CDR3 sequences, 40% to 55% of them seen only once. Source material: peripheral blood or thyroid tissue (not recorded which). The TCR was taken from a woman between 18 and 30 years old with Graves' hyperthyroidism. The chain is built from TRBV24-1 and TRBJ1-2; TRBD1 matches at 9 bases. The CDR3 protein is CATSDSGSGTGSGGYTF. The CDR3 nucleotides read TGTGCCACCAGTGATTCCGGCTCGGGGACAGGGTCTGGCGGCTACACCTTC.